The text below deals with one T cell receptor beta chain. The clone's antigen remains unknown. Base qualities are not provided; no much larger clone lies one nucleotide away. The sample's time point label is to be understood as: cells obtained before transplantation from donor or recipient. CD3+CD4+ and CD3+CD8+ populations were FACS-sorted from unstimulated pre-transplant donor and recipient cells taken from spleen or lymph nodes. This specimen belongs to a study of graft-versus-host responses after intestinal transplantation (dated by TCRdb to the early 2020s). With respect to the entire study: The transplants that recipients received were multivisceral, liver-intestinal, or isolated intestinal. Every recipient was given anti-thymocyte globulin induction, followed by around three years of maintenance tacrolimus and steroids. Graft-versus-host and host-versus-graft alloreactive T cell clones were tracked in the graft, circulation and bone marrow after intestinal transplantation using bulk TCR-beta CDR3 sequencing. Alloreactive clones were identified by sequencing pre-transplant mixed lymphocyte reaction products and comparing these products with unstimulated pre-transplant donor and recipient T cells. Of the approximately 25 intestinal transplant recipients enrolled in the cohort, one of whom was a retransplant, 3 patients without pretransplant specimens were excluded. Donor T cell macrochimerism was defined as a peak of at least 4% donor T cells among recipient peripheral blood mononuclear cells. Rather than going through the commercial service, samples from a few later patients were sequenced in-house on an Illumina MiSeq and processed with MiXCR. Study-wide findings and limitations: Early after transplant, declines in HvG clones were associated with peak levels of circulating GvH clones. In the allografts of patients with donor T cell macrochimerism, GvH to HvG T cell clonal ratios were high. Conclusions were limited by the relatively low number and heterogeneity of intestinal transplant patients. GvH clones turned up in recipient bone marrow, with some appearing earlier in ileal mucosa or blood, a pattern consistent with an intestinal mucosal origin.

Libraries were constructed by the immunoSEQ multiplex PCR assay. For most patients, genomic DNA was isolated using the Qiagen DNeasy Blood and Tissue Kit and was shipped frozen to Adaptive Biotechnologies for TCR sequencing. For most patients, high-throughput TCR-beta CDR3 sequencing of genomic DNA was performed by Adaptive Biotechnologies. For the original study's pipeline: TCR sequencing data for roughly 20 patients were retrieved from Adaptive's ImmunoSEQ software; a few other patients were processed with MiXCR and VDJtools. CD4 versus CD8 sorting errors were corrected by removing sequences found in both subsets at a frequency ratio below 5:1. Because the origin of CDR3 nucleotide sequences shared between donor and recipient could not be assigned, those sequences were removed. To count as alloreactive, a clone needed at least 2-fold expansion over unstimulated cells and a minimum CFSE-low frequency of 0.002% (template counts) or 0.001% (read counts). Mappable clones were those detected in sequenced pre-transplant spleen, lymph node, or MLR CFSE-low populations of the donor or recipient. Cumulative frequency of alloreactive clones was calculated as a percentage of all sequences weighted by copy number. Drawn from immuneACCESS, this table holds only the in-frame rearrangements with V and J called that TCRdb kept. Clones are partly lost; checked studies trace under half to an unresolved V gene and leave the rest unexplained. V, J and clone size are taken as reported in that table, and D and trimming were inferred from the DNA itself. In this sample the table shows about 100,000 clones, roughly 89% of which occur a single time. The ten largest account for over 0.55% of the sample.

The CDR3 contains 13 residues, cysteine and phenylalanine counted. The CDR3 DNA has 39 bases and is translated from base 1. The trim is 1 base for V and 4 bases for J, with a gap of 5 bases between the germline ends. According to the germline V gene (reference sequence), CDR1 reads LNHDA and CDR2 reads SQIVND. The receptor comes from a human donor who was the organ donor for an intestinal transplant. The sequences come from unstimulated CD4+ T cells sorted from spleen or lymph node cells, collected before transplant. The chain links TRBV19 with TRBJ1-5, and possibly TRBD1, on 5 matching bases. The DNA sequence is as follows: TGTGCCAGTAGTATAGGGACAAATCAGCCCCAGCATTTT. This yields the protein CASSIGTNQPQHF. With all but the CDR3 taken from the reference TRBV19 and TRBJ1-5 genes, the full variable domain is: DGGITQSPKYLFRKEGQNVTLSCEQNLNHDAMYWYRQDPGQGLRLIYYSQIVNDFQKGDIAEGYSVSREKKESFPLTVTSAQKNPTAFYLCASSIGTNQPQHFGDGTRLSIL.